This TCR beta chain was profiled in a study of T cell responses to AZD1222 COVID-19 vaccine listed by TCRdb under 2021. About the full investigation: Because spike-specific TCR depth and breadth did not differ between the two schedules, AZD1222 recipients who got a second dose at roughly 4 weeks were pooled with those who got a second dose at roughly 12 weeks. TCR sequencing was performed for 230 to 250 trial participants, of whom some 200 were given two doses of AZD1222 and approximately 25 were given two doses of MenACWY control vaccine. Enrollment into the trials was organized by age into subgroups of 18-55, 56-69 and 70-plus years, and those subgroups contained about 150, 27 and 61 TCR-sequenced participants, respectively.

General study outcomes and caveats: Most participants were white British and females outnumbered males, and the authors suggested that clonal diversity may have been underestimated. Reportedly, almost half of the unique spike-specific TCRs recognized epitopes lying outside the regions that are mutated in the B.1.351 and B.1.1.7 variants. The 56-69-year group was small, and its depth increase did not reach significance, likely because of low power. Conclusions about previously exposed vaccinees are limited, since just a handful of AZD1222 recipients were seropositive for SARS-CoV-2 at baseline. CD4 TCRs associated with the vaccine covered the entire spike protein, and the dominant responses were in regions 160-218 and 743-854. A significant rise in spike-specific TCR breadth and depth was observed after two AZD1222 doses relative to day 0 and relative to MenACWY recipients. Because no day 14 peak-response samples were available, the repertoires could be characterized only after the peak T cell response.

The germline ends are 34 bases apart after V is trimmed by 5 bases and J by 13 bases. From cysteine to phenylalanine, the CDR3 is 17 amino acids long. CDR3 DNA only is kept here, 51 bases in frame from base 1. CDR1 and CDR2 (GTSNPN, SVGIG) derive from the germline V gene (reference sequence). The CDR3 regions of human TCRbeta chains were analyzed by immunosequencing. The authors' pipeline ran thus. TCRs in the repertoires were compared against a reference library of SARS-CoV-2-specific TCRs that had been generated with the MIRA antigen-specificity platform. Breadth was defined as the fraction of unique TCRs that were SARS-CoV-2-associated. Depth was defined as the fraction of total T cells that were SARS-CoV-2-associated. Using the MIRA data, every spike-specific TCR was mapped to the spike region that the TCR reacted to and assigned to either a CD4 or a CD8 class. Log10-transformed breadth and depth values were compared by one-way ANOVA with Sidak's multiple comparisons tests. Sourced from immuneACCESS, this table was stored by TCRdb with only in-frame sequences that have V and J called. A share of the clones is absent; for the studies checked, an unresolved V gene accounts for under half, and the remainder has no known explanation. Clonal size and the V and J genes are those of that table, whereas D and trimming came from the DNA. The sample contains more than 95,000 clones, 85% to 95% of them found a single time. The top ten constitute 2.5% to 3.5% of the sample.

A note on this clone: Its antigen specificity is not known. Base qualities are not at hand, and no much larger clone is one base apart.

Reading the label with the study, this specimen's time point is: baseline before first vaccination. The vaccinee samples were drawn from two UK trials, COV001 and COV002, one of which was a single-blind randomized controlled phase 2/3 trial testing AZD1222 (ChAdOx1 nCoV-19) in healthy adults. For TCRbeta chain sequencing, PBMC samples were collected from trial participants at day 0 and at day 28 after the second dose. The receptor was derived from an adult in good health. This material consisted of peripheral blood, taken on day 0 of AZD1222 vaccination. The rearranged chain carries TRBV30 and TRBJ2-3; TRBD2 is a weak D gene call, 6 bases matching. The nucleotide sequence is given as TGTGCCTGGGTCGGGGAGGCGGGGTCGGAGGATAAGCGTAGGGAGTATTTT. This is translated as CAWVGEAGSEDKRREYF.